Below, 2 T cell receptor beta chains from the same sample are listed, as sequenced in a study of long-term antiretroviral therapy in people with HIV (dated by TCRdb to between 2022 and 2023). The immunoSEQ hsTCRB v3.0 assay was used at survey level resolution to sequence the TRB variable region. TCRdb re-hosts the immuneACCESS table, in-frame sequences only. Its copies lack some clones; in the studies checked, an unresolved V gene accounts for under half of them, and the cause for the rest is not known. This sample is represented by tens of thousands of clones; roughly 97% of them were singletons. 2.9% of the sample comes from the top ten. Sample: unsorted PBMCs, taken 6.9 years after starting antiretroviral therapy. The receptors shown here come from a man aged 25 to 40 with HIV.

V and J are TRBV7-2 and TRBJ2-2; unclear D gene. The germline CDR1 and CDR2 sequences are SGHTA and FQGNSA. The CDR3 runs to 14 residues. V was trimmed by 5 bases and J by 5 bases, leaving 12 bases between them. Here the CDR3 DNA reads TGTGCCAGCAGCGTCGGACGGATAACCGGGGAGCTGTTTTTT. Amino acids: CASSVGRITGELFF.

The rearrangement links TRBV2 to TRBJ2-1; D possibly corresponds to TRBD1 (5 bases). The V gene lost 5 bases and the J gene lost 8 bases, with 13 bases spanning the gap. Per the germline V gene, CDR1 is SNHLY and CDR2 is FYNNEI. CDR3 length equals 13 residues. The CDR3 region is CASSPSRVYEQFF. The CDR3 DNA reads TGTGCCAGCAGTCCTTCCAGGGTCTATGAGCAGTTCTTC. Supplemented by reference TRBV2 and TRBJ2-1, the full variable domain reads EPEVTQTPSHQVTQMGQEVILRCVPISNHLYFYWYRQILGQKVEFLVSFYNNEISEKSEIFDDQFSVERPDGSNFTLKIRSTKLEDSAMYFCASSPSRVYEQFFGPGTRLTVL.